This T cell receptor beta chain was recovered during a study of T cell responses to AZD1222 COVID-19 vaccine. The method was immunoSEQ multiplex PCR; TCRdb's version includes in-frame clones alone and lacks a portion of them. This table holds about 31,000 clones, around 87% found once. As regards this clone: What it recognizes is unknown.

Findings and limits, study-wide: Across spike, vaccine-associated CD4 TCRs were found, dominant at 160-218 and 743-854. Following two doses of AZD1222, Spike-specific TCR breadth and depth rose. Donors were largely white British and mainly female; clonal diversity was possibly underestimated. Seropositive AZD1222 recipients at baseline numbered only six or seven.

This receptor was identified in an adult who received the AZD1222 COVID-19 vaccine. The sequencing here drew on peripheral blood, taken 28 days after the second AZD1222 dose.

Written as DNA, the CDR3 is TGTGCCAGCTCATCAATTGTTAGACAGGCGGCTAACTATGGCTACACCTTC. Residues: CASSSIVRQAANYGYTF. This sequence joins TRBV18 and TRBJ1-2; D perhaps matches TRBD1 (6 bases). Between the trimmed V and J ends, which lost 5 bases and 0 bases, there was a span of 19 bases. CDR3 length: 17 residues. CDR1 is KGHSH and CDR2 is LQKENI in the germline V gene. The full variable domain, its missing parts supplied by reference TRBV18 and TRBJ1-2, is NAGVMQNPRHLVRRRGQEARLRCSPMKGHSHVYWYRQLPEEGLKFMVYLQKENIIDESGMPKERFSAEFPKEGPSILRIQQVVRGDSAAYFCASSSIVRQAANYGYTFGSGTRLTVV.